The 19 T cell receptor beta chains listed next were all sequenced from one sample in a study of identical twins. TCRdb processed the 5' RACE reads anew with MiXCR; each CDR3 protein has one entry. Of under 300,000 distinct CDR3 sequences listed, approximately 8.3% are singletons. This sample also belongs to another study, concerning yellow fever vaccine responses in identical twins.

Sequencing was carried out using CD8+ T cells sorted from blood. Receptor source: a woman between 18 and 30 years old in good health.

This clonotype was recorded a few times. The chain is built from TRBV2 and TRBJ2-4; the match to TRBD2 covers 9 bases. The CDR3 is 16 residues long. Germline V lookup: CDR1 SNHLY, CDR2 FYNNEI. The J segment lost 6 bases and the V segment lost 2 bases, leaving 8 bases of the junction unmatched. CDR3 protein: CASSEPSGGLGNIQYF. CDR3 coding DNA: TGTGCCAGCAGTGAACCCAGCGGGGGGTTGGGAAACATTCAGTACTTC.

There are many counts of this clonotype. This chain links TRBV7-9 with TRBJ2-7, with TRBD2 matching over 9 bases. Trimming at V came to 5 bases and at J to 6 bases, leaving 11 bases not matched to a gene. The CDR3 length is 15 residues. Germline values: CDR1 SEHNR, CDR2 FQNEAQ (reference sequence). This chain's CDR3 is CASSVASGEGLEQYF. The CDR3 DNA sequence: TGTGCCAGCAGCGTTGCTAGCGGGGAAGGACTCGAGCAGTACTTC.

This clonotype showed up many times. The genes are TRBV6-2 or TRBV6-3 and TRBJ2-2; no definite D call. CDR3 size: 13 residues. Germline V gene data show CDR1 as MNHEY and CDR2 as SVGEGT. Trimming removed 6 bases at V and 6 bases at J, with 11 bases between. Here the CDR3 reads CASSNKVAGELFF. The CDR3 bases are TGTGCCAGCAGCAACAAGGTGGCCGGGGAGCTGTTTTTT.

This clonotype came up many times. The CDR3 loop reads CSAILEGSYEQYF. The DNA for the CDR3 is TGCAGCGCCATATTAGAGGGGTCCTACGAGCAGTACTTC. V is TRBV29-1 and J is TRBJ2-7; D may correspond to TRBD1 or TRBD2 (5 bases each). This CDR3 region has 13 residues. Trimming took off 7 bases at V and 1 base at J, with 14 bases between the two ends. Germline CDR1 and CDR2: SQVTM and ANQGSEA.

This clonotype was observed many times. The rearrangement links TRBV27 to TRBJ2-7; no firm D call. The CDR3 runs to 14 residues. Looked up from germline, CDR1 is MNHEY and CDR2 is SMNVEV (reference sequence). V lost 7 bases and J lost 0, with 13 bases in between. The chain's CDR3 is CASTAETGSYEQYF. As DNA, the CDR3 is TGTGCCAGCACGGCCGAAACGGGCTCCTACGAGCAGTACTTC.

J is TRBJ1-1 and V is TRBV11-2; D is ambiguous. V lost 1 base to trimming and J lost 1 base, with 13 bases between them. The CDR3 contains 16 residues. Germline V lookup: CDR1 SGHAT, CDR2 FQNNGV. The CDR3 DNA reads as TGTGCCAGCAGCTTAGCTAACGACATGAAGAACACTGAAGCTTTCTTT. This translates into CASSLANDMKNTEAFF.

This chain joins TRBV4-2 and TRBJ1-2, with TRBD1 identical over 7 bases. The germline CDR1 and CDR2 sequences are LGHNA and YNFKEQ. CDR3 size: 16 residues. Trimming took 0 bases from V and 6 from J; bases not matched to a gene: 10. The CDR3 loop reads CASSQEWGDRVDGYTF. CDR3 sequence (DNA): TGTGCCAGCAGCCAAGAATGGGGCGACAGGGTTGATGGCTACACCTTC.

This clonotype was seen more than once but under ten times. V usage is TRBV20-1 and J usage is TRBJ1-1; 9 nucleotides match TRBD1. The CDR3 loop spans 14 amino acids. Trimming took 6 bases from V and 4 from J; bases not matched to a gene: 9. Per germline, CDR1 DFQATT and CDR2 SNEGSKA (reference sequence). CDR3 bases: TGCAGTGCCCCCGGACAGGGGAGCGTCACTGAAGCTTTCTTT. It is translated as CSAPGQGSVTEAFF.

There are many counts of this clonotype. This chain links TRBV15 with TRBJ1-1, with TRBD1 as a possible D gene (5 bases). This CDR3 has 13 residues. V was cut by 0 bases and J by 7 bases, with 9 bases left in between. CDR1 and CDR2 (germline): LNHNV, YYDKDF (reference sequence). The CDR3 loop is CATSREAGLEAFF. CDR3 coding DNA: TGTGCCACCAGCAGAGAGGCAGGGCTTGAAGCTTTCTTT.

The chain links TRBV7-3 to TRBJ2-3, with unresolved D. The V end lost 1 base, the J end lost 1 base, and 9 bases lay between the germline ends. Per the germline V gene, CDR1 is SGHTA and CDR2 is FQGTGA. This CDR3 region has 15 residues. CDR3 sequence reads: CASSLMGSGTDTQYF. The CDR3 nucleotides read TGTGCCAGCAGCTTAATGGGGTCCGGCACAGATACGCAGTATTTT.

This clonotype was recorded at least ten times. The chain recombines TRBV25-1 with TRBJ2-7; D is unresolved. In germline, CDR1 is MGHDK, CDR2 SYGVNS. CDR3 size: 11 residues. The V end was cut by 4 bases, the J end by 0 bases, with 1 base between. The CDR3 spells CASSGSYEQYF. The CDR3 bases are TGTGCCAGCAGTGGCTCCTACGAGCAGTACTTC.

This clonotype was counted many times. The chain couples TRBV15 to TRBJ2-1; D remains ambiguous. V lost 1 base, J lost 0 bases, and 10 bases lay in between. Germline CDR1 is LNHNV and CDR2 is YYDKDF (reference sequence). The CDR3 has 16 amino acids. The CDR3 nucleotides are TGTGCCACCAGCAGAGTAGGAGAGGTCTCCTACAATGAGCAGTTCTTC. Protein product: CATSRVGEVSYNEQFF.

There are a few counts of this clonotype. The chain carries TRBV5-1 and TRBJ2-5; TRBD2 agrees at 10 bases. The CDR3 consists of 16 residues. Germline trimming cut 2 bases from V and 3 bases from J; bases unmatched to any gene: 7. Germline-derived CDR1 and CDR2 are SGHRS and YFSETQ. The chain's CDR3 is CASSLYSLAGEETQYF. CDR3 nucleotides: TGCGCCAGCAGCTTATACTCTCTAGCGGGAGAAGAGACCCAGTACTTC.

V is TRBV28 and J is TRBJ1-4, with a weak D call TRBD1 (6 bases). The CDR3 sequence is 17 residues long. Germline assignment: CDR1 MDHEN and CDR2 SYDVKM. With 4 bases removed from V and 0 bases from J, the gap between germline ends came to 15 bases. The CDR3 region is CASSSPGQLATNEKLFF. The CDR3 region has the DNA TGTGCCAGCAGTTCCCCAGGACAGCTAGCAACTAATGAAAAACTGTTTTTT.

The rearrangement joins TRBV12-3 or TRBV12-4 to TRBJ2-3, with 8 positions matching TRBD1. This CDR3 has 16 residues. V lost 5 bases, J lost 2 bases, and 9 bases stayed unmatched. CDR3 DNA sequence: TGTGCCAGCAGTCTCCTGGGACAGGCGTACACAGATACGCAGTATTTT. Translation: CASSLLGQAYTDTQYF.

The rearrangement uses TRBV4-3 and TRBJ2-5, with 12 positions matching TRBD2. The CDR3 is 15 amino acids. Germline trimming cut 2 bases from V and 4 bases from J; bases unmatched to any gene: 2. In germline, CDR1 is LGHNA, CDR2 YSLEER. The DNA of the CDR3 is TGCGCCAGCAGCCAATCGACTAGCGGGAGAGAGACCCAGTACTTC. It codes for CASSQSTSGRETQYF.

This clonotype was recorded at least ten times. The chain links TRBV7-9 to TRBJ2-5; unclear D gene. V dropped 2 bases and J dropped 0 bases, with 13 bases sitting between them. The V gene's germline CDR1 is SEHNR and CDR2 FQNEAQ (reference sequence). The CDR3 is 16 residues long. This chain's CDR3 is CASSLILLEYQETQYF. As DNA, the CDR3 is TGTGCCAGCAGCTTAATTCTTCTGGAGTACCAAGAGACCCAGTACTTC.

The CDR3 spells CASSSQENYEQYF. CDR3 sequence (DNA): TGTGCCAGCAGTTCCCAGGAAAACTACGAGCAGTACTTC. The genes are TRBV7-9 and TRBJ2-7; D remains unclear. This CDR3 is built from 13 residues. The V gene's germline CDR1 is SEHNR and CDR2 FQNEAQ (reference sequence). Trimming cost V 6 bases and J 3 bases, with 12 bases left between them.

The chain links TRBV6-1 to TRBJ2-3, with D perhaps TRBD1 (6 bases). The ends were cut back, 6 bases at V and 3 bases at J, with 22 bases in the middle. Germline V gene lookup returns CDR1 MNHNS and CDR2 SASEGT. The CDR3 loop spans 17 amino acids. DNA for the CDR3: TGTGCCAGCAGCCAAACTCCCTGGGGCAGGGGAACAGATACGCAGTATTTT. This codes for CASSQTPWGRGTDTQYF.